The entry below describes one TCR beta chain. This sample is part of a study of beta chain features in type 1 diabetes. The single heparinised draw taken from each donor contained around 110 mL of blood on average. The authors reverse transcribed all of the isolated RNA, so sequencing captured expressed TCRB transcripts. Data came from immunoSEQ multiplex PCR; TCRdb stores just in-frame clones and leaves some out. The data hold 970,000 or so clones, with under 20% observed a single time. The germline gives CDR1 SGHTA, CDR2 FQGTGA. This CDR3 has 14 amino acids. V lost 3 bases to trimming and J lost 2 bases, with 9 bases between them.

The sequencing input was naive CD4+ T cells from blood. The origin of this receptor is a woman aged 18 to 35 in good health. The chain has TRBV7-3 and TRBJ2-3, with D maybe TRBD1 (5 bases). Here the CDR3 reads CASSFEQVTDTQYF. As DNA, the CDR3 is TGTGCCAGCAGCTTTGAACAGGTCACAGATACGCAGTATTTT.